This T cell receptor beta chain originates from a study of identical twins. General study results and limits: Diverse VJ usage suggested most zero-insertion clonotypes were not invariant T cells.

V dropped 0 bases and J dropped 7 bases, with 9 bases sitting between them. CDR1 is SGHTA, CDR2 FQGTGA, per germline. This CDR3 is built from 13 residues. TCRdb recomputed calls from the 5' RACE reads with MiXCR, one row per CDR3 protein. The sample has some 660,000 distinct CDR3 sequences, over 8.5% seen once. The table lists this clonotype with many counts. Its specificity is not known. This sample also appeared in a second study, on yellow fever vaccine responses in identical twins.

Specimen: PBMCs. The sequence came from a woman between 18 and 29 years old in good health. The genes are TRBV7-3 and TRBJ1-1, with no clear D. The CDR3 region has the DNA TGTGCCAGCAGCTTAACAATAAGAGGTGAAGCTTTCTTT. The encoded protein is CASSLTIRGEAFF.